This T cell receptor beta chain appears in the sequencing data of a study of cytomegalovirus exposure and HLA in healthy donors. These donors were members of the approximately 110-subject validation cohort, a group separate from the approximately 700-subject first cohort. The germline V gene has CDR1 WNHNN and CDR2 SYGVQD (reference sequence). Trimming cost V 4 bases and J 1 base, with 7 bases left between them. The CDR3 spans 14 residues. Sequencing was performed with immunoSEQ multiplex PCR; in TCRdb, only in-frame clones are kept and a portion is missing. The sample holds about 310,000 clones, around 90% seen once. This clone occurred once. Antigen unknown. General study findings and limits: A few chains linked to CMV were shown in vitro to be specific for CMV antigens. In the approximately 120 validation repertoires, a later analysis found that first-cohort TCR clusters tended to co-occur.

The clonotype originates from a young man in good health and CMV-seronegative. Material: PBMCs. This chain uses TRBV10-1 with TRBJ2-2; no clear D gene. The CDR3 DNA reads TGCGCCAGCAGTGGGCAGATGAACACCGGGGAGCTGTTTTTT. Protein sequence: CASSGQMNTGELFF.